One and the same sample provided the 3 T cell receptor beta chains below, sequenced in a study of long-term antiretroviral therapy in people with HIV. An immunoSEQ assay, version v3.0, was performed at survey level. The data were produced by immunoSEQ multiplex PCR, yet TCRdb's version contains in-frame clones alone and is incomplete. The sample records 25,000 to 35,000 clones, roughly 97% being singletons. Sequenced material: unsorted PBMCs, taken 6.9 years after starting antiretroviral therapy. The receptors shown here come from a man in his thirties or forties with HIV.

The chain uses TRBV10-3 and TRBJ1-1; possibly TRBD1 for D (5 bases). The CDR3 totals 14 residues. Per germline, CDR1 ENHRY and CDR2 SYGVKD. Trimming removed 7 bases at V and 4 bases at J, with 16 bases between. The CDR3 region has the DNA TGTGCCATCAACCTGTCAGGGAAAGGCACTGAAGCTTTCTTT. It codes for CAINLSGKGTEAFF.

The chain carries TRBV29-1 and TRBJ2-6; D gene unclear. The CDR3 is 13 residues long. CDR1 and CDR2 (germline): SQVTM, ANQGSEA. V lost 7 bases and J 0 bases, leaving 7 bases between the germline ends. The CDR3 nucleotides are TGCAGCGCCACAGCCTCTGGGGCCAACGTCCTGACTTTC. Translation: CSATASGANVLTF.

The genes are TRBV29-1 and TRBJ1-2, with 7 nucleotides matching TRBD1. With 7 bases clipped from V and 2 bases from J, the junction kept 7 bases outside the gene matches. There are 13 residues in the CDR3. Germline V lookup: CDR1 SQVTM, CDR2 ANQGSEA. CDR3 coding DNA: TGCAGCGGATGGGCAGGGGGGAACTATGGCTACACCTTC. Amino acid sequence: CSGWAGGNYGYTF.